The entry below describes one T cell receptor beta chain. The antigen remains unidentified. The data derive from a study of T cells in narcolepsy. Study-level background: Patients with NT1 or NT2 and healthy control donors were enrolled. The study's findings and limits: Some memory CD4+ repertoires had no autoreactive clone sequences. Autoreactive HCRT-specific and TRIB2-specific clonotypes were marked in same-patient CSF-versus-blood CD4+ comparisons.

Germline V gene lookup returns CDR1 MNHEY and CDR2 SVGAGI. V lost 7 bases to trimming and J lost 8 bases, with 14 bases between them. This CDR3 has 12 residues. Produced via immunoSEQ multiplex PCR; TCRdb's table is partial and in-frame only. The table records around 30,000 clones, under 85% of them present only once. The rearrangement uses TRBV6-5 and TRBJ1-2; D is possibly TRBD1 (5 bases). Input material: memory (CD45RA-) CD4+ T cells from blood. The sequence came from a human donor in good health. The DNA for the CDR3 is TGTGCCAGCAAGGGTTGGACACCCGGCTACACCTTC. As protein: CASKGWTPGYTF.